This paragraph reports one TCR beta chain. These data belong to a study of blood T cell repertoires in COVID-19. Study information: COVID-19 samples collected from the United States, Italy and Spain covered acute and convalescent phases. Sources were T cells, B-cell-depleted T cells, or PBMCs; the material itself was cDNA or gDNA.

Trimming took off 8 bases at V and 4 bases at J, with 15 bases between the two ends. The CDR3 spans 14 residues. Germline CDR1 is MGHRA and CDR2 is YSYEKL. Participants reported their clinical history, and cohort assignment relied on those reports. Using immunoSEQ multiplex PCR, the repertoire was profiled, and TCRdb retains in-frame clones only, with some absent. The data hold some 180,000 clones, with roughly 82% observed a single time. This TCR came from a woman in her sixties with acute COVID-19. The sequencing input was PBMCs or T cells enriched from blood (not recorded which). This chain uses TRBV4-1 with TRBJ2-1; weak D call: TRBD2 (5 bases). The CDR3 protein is CASASAGEYNEQFF. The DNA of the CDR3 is TGCGCCAGCGCCTCAGCCGGGGAATACAATGAGCAGTTCTTC.